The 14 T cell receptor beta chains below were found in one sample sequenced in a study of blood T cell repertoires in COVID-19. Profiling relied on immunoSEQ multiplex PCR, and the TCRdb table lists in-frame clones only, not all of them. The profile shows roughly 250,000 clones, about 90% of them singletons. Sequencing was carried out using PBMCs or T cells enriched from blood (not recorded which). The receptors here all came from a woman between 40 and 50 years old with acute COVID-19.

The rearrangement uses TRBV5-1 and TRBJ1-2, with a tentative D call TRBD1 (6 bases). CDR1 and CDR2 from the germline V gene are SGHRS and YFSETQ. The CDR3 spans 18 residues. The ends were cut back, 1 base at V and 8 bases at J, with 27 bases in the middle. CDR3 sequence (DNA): TGCGCCAGCAGCTTGCCCGAAACGATACAGGGTGCCACTATAGGCTACACCTTC. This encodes CASSLPETIQGATIGYTF.

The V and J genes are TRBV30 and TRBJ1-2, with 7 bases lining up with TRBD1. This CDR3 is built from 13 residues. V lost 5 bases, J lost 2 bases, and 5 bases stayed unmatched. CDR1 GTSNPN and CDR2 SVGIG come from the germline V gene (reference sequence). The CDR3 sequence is CAWGTETNYGYTF. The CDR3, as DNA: TGTGCCTGGGGGACAGAAACAAACTATGGCTACACCTTC.

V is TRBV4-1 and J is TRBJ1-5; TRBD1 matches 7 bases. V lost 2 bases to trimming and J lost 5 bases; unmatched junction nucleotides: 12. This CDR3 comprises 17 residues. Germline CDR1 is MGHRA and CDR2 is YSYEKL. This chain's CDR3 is CASSQNLELTGDQPQHF. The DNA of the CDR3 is TGCGCCAGCAGCCAAAATCTCGAGCTTACAGGGGATCAGCCCCAGCATTTT.

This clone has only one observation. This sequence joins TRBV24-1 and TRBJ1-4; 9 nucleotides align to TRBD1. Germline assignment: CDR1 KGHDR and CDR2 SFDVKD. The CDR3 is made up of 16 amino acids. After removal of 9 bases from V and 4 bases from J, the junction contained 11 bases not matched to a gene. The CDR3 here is CATSLSGTGINEKLFF. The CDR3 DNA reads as TGTGCCACCTCCCTATCCGGGACAGGGATTAATGAAAAACTGTTTTTT.

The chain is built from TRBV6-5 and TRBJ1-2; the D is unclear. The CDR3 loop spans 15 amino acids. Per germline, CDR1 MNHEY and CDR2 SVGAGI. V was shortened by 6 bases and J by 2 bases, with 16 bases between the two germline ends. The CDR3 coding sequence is TGTGCCAGCAGATCCCCCTCTACCCCCAACTATGGCTACACCTTC. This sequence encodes CASRSPSTPNYGYTF.

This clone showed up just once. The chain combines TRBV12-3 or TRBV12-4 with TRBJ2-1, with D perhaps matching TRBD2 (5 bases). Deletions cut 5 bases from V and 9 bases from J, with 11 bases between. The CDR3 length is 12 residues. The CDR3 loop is CASSRLAAEQFF. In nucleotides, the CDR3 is TGTGCCAGCAGTAGGCTAGCCGCTGAGCAGTTCTTC.

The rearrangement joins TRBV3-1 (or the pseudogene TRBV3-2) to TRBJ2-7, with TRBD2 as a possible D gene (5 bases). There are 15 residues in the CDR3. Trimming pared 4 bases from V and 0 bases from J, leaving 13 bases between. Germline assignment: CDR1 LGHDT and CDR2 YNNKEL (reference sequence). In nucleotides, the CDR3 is TGTGCCAGCAGCCCCCAAGGAGGCCTCTCCTACGAGCAGTACTTC. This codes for CASSPQGGLSYEQYF.

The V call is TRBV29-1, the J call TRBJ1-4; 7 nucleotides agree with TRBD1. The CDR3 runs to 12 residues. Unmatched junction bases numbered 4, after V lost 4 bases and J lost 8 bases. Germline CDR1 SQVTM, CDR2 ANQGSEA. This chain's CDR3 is CSVAPGGEKLFF. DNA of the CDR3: TGCAGCGTTGCTCCAGGGGGGGAAAAACTGTTTTTT.

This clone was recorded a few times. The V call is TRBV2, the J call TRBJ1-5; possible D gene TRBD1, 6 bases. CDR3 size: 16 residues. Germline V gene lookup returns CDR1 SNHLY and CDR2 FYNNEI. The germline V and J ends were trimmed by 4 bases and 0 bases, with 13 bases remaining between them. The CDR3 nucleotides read TGTGCCAGCAGTGGAGGGACACCTTATAGCAATCAGCCCCAGCATTTT. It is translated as CASSGGTPYSNQPQHF. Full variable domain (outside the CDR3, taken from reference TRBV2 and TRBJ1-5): EPEVTQTPSHQVTQMGQEVILRCVPISNHLYFYWYRQILGQKVEFLVSFYNNEISEKSEIFDDQFSVERPDGSNFTLKIRSTKLEDSAMYFCASSGGTPYSNQPQHFGDGTRLSIL.

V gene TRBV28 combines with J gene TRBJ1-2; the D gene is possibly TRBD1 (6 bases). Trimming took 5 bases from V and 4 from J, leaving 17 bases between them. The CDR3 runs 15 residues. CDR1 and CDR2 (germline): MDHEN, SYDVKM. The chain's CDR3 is CASSPQITGPYGYTF. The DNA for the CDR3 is TGTGCCAGCAGTCCTCAAATAACAGGGCCCTATGGCTACACCTTC.

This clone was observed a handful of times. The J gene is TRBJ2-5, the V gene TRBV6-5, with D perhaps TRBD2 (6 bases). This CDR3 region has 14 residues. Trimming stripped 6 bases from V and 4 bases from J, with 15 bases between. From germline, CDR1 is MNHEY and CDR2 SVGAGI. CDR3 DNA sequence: TGTGCCAGCAGCCTAGGGCGGGATAGAGAGACCCAGTACTTC. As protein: CASSLGRDRETQYF.

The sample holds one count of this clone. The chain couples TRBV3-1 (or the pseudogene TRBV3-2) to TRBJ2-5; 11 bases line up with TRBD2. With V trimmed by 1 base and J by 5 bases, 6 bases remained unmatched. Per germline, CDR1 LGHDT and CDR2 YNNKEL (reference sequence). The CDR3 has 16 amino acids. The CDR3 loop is CASSQGLAGRGETQYF. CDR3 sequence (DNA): TGTGCCAGCAGCCAAGGACTAGCGGGACGAGGGGAGACCCAGTACTTC.

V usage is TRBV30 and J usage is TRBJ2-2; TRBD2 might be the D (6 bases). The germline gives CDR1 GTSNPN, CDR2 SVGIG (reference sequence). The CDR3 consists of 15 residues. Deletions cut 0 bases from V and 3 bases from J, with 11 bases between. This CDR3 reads CAWSVRGKDTGELFF. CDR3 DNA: TGTGCCTGGAGTGTACGGGGGAAGGACACCGGGGAGCTGTTTTTT.

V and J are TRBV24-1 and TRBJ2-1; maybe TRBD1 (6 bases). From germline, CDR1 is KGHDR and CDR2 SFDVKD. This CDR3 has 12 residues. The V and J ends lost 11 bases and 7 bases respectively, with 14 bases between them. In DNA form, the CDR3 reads TGTGCCAGCCAGGGGTTTGGGAATGAGCAGTTCTTC. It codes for CASQGFGNEQFF.